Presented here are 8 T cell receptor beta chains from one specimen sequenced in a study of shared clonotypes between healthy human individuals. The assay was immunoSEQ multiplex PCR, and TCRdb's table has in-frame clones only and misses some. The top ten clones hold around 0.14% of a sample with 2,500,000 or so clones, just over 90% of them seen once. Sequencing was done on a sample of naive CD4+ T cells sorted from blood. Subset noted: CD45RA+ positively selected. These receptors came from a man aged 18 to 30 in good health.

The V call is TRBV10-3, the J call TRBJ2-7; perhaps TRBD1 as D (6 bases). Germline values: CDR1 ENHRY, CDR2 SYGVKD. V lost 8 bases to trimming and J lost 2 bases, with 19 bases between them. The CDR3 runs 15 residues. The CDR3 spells CAIQKNQGLPYEQYF. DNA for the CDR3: TGTGCCATCCAAAAGAACCAGGGGTTACCCTACGAGCAGTACTTC.

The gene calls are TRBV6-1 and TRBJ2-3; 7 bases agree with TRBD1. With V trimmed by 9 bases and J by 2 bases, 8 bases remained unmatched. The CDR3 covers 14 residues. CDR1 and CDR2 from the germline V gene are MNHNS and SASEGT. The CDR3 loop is CASIRDSLTDTQYF. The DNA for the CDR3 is TGTGCCAGTATCCGGGACAGCCTCACAGATACGCAGTATTTT.

DNA of the CDR3: TGCGCCAGCAGGAAACTAGCGGGGCCGAACACCGGGGAGCTGTTTTTT. Protein sequence: CASRKLAGPNTGELFF. The chain recombines TRBV4-1 with TRBJ2-2; 10 nucleotides agree with TRBD2. The CDR3 extends over 16 amino acids. The germline gives CDR1 MGHRA, CDR2 YSYEKL. The junction had 4 bases not matched to a gene; V was cut back by 6 bases and J by 0 bases.

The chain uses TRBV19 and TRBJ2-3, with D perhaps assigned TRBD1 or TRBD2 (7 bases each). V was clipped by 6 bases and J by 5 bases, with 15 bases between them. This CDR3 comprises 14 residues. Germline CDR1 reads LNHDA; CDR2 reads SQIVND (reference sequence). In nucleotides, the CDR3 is TGTGCCAGTAGGGGAACAGGGGAGGGAGATACGCAGTATTTT. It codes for CASRGTGEGDTQYF. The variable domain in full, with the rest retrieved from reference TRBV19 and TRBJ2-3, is DGGITQSPKYLFRKEGQNVTLSCEQNLNHDAMYWYRQDPGQGLRLIYYSQIVNDFQKGDIAEGYSVSREKKESFPLTVTSAQKNPTAFYLCASRGTGEGDTQYFGPGTRLTVL.

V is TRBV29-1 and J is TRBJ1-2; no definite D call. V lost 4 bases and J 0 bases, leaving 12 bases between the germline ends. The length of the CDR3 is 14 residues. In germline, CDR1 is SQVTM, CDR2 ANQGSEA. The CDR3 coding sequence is TGCAGCGTTGTAAGACGGTTAGCTAACTATGGCTACACCTTC. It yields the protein CSVVRRLANYGYTF.

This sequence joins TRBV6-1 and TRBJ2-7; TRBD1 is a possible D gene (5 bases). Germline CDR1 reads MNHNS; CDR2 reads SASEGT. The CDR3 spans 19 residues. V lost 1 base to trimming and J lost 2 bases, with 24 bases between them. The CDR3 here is CASSEEVQLFDSTTYEQYF. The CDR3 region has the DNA TGTGCCAGCAGTGAAGAAGTTCAGTTGTTTGACAGTACCACCTACGAGCAGTACTTC.

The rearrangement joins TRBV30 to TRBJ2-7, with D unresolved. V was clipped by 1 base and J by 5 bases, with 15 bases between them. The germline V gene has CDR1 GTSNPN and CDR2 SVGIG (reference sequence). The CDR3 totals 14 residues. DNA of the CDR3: TGTGCCTGGAGTGAAGGGCGGTCTCGGCACGAGCAGTACTTC. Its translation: CAWSEGRSRHEQYF. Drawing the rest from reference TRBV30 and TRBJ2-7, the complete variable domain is SQTIHQWPATLVQPVGSPLSLECTVEGTSNPNLYWYRQAAGRGLQLLFYSVGIGQISSEVPQNLSASRPQDRQFILSSKKLLLSDSGFYLCAWSEGRSRHEQYFGPGTRLTVT.

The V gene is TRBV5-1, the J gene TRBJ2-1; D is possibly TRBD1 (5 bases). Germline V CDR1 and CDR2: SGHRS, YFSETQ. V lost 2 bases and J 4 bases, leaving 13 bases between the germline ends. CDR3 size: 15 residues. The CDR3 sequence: CASSFVSGPYNEQFF. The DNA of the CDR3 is TGCGCCAGCAGCTTCGTTTCAGGGCCATACAATGAGCAGTTCTTC.